The TCR beta chain described here comes from a study of blood T cells in healthy people across ages. Trimming at V came to 6 bases and at J to 6 bases, leaving 7 bases not matched to a gene. CDR3 size: 13 residues. Germline V gene sequence: CDR1 DFQATT, CDR2 SNEGSKA (reference sequence). Using a J-beta primer mix together with a sample-barcoded 5' primer, a second PCR was run for roughly 6 to 12 cycles. TCRdb processed the 5' RACE reads anew with MiXCR; each CDR3 protein has one entry. In the table there are hundreds of thousands of distinct CDR3 sequences, around 45% of which are singletons. The clonotype comes from a woman aged 60-75 years in good health. This sequence joins TRBV20-1 and TRBJ1-1; 10 positions agree with TRBD1. Sequenced: blood. The CDR3 loop reads CSAETGTGAEAFF. The DNA for the CDR3 is TGCAGTGCAGAAACCGGGACAGGGGCTGAAGCTTTCTTT.